A single sample gave rise to the 22 T cell receptor beta chains below, sequenced in a study of shared clonotypes between healthy human individuals. The method was immunoSEQ multiplex PCR; TCRdb's version includes in-frame clones alone and lacks a portion of them. The table has some 2.1 million clones, just over 90% seen once; the top ten hold about 1.6%. Only CD45RO-negative cells positively selected for CCR7 counted as naive CD8 cells, so terminally differentiated effector memory CD45RA+ cells were excluded. Sequencing was carried out using naive CD8+ T cells from PBMCs. Receptors originate from a man between 18 and 35 years old in good health. Some clones in this sample may be carry-over from other donors' samples.

The chain joins TRBV5-6 to TRBJ1-5; a possible D gene is TRBD1 (6 bases). This CDR3 region has 15 residues. Germline loops: CDR1 SGHDT, CDR2 YYEEEE. Trimming took off 0 bases at V and 2 bases at J, with 9 bases between the two ends. The CDR3 region has the DNA TGTGCCAGCAGCTTGGACAGGGTTGGCAATCAGCCCCAGCATTTT. Translated, it gives CASSLDRVGNQPQHF.

J is TRBJ2-5 and V is TRBV27, with 8 bases lining up with TRBD1. The tail of the sequence fits TRBJ2-7 better, so the J call may be wrong. Germline loops: CDR1 MNHEY, CDR2 SMNVEV (reference sequence). The CDR3 covers 13 residues. In DNA, the CDR3 is TGTGCCAGTGCTCAGGGGGCAGAATACGAGCAGTACTTC. Translation gives CASAQGAEYEQYF.

The rearrangement joins TRBV5-8 to TRBJ1-2; possibly TRBD1 for D (6 bases). Trimming shortened V by 4 bases and J by 4 bases, and 14 bases separated the two germline ends. This CDR3 region has 14 residues. Looked up from germline, CDR1 is SGHTS and CDR2 is YDEGEE. CDR3 nucleotides: TGTGCCAGCAGCGTCGGGACACCCATCTATGGCTACACCTTC. As protein: CASSVGTPIYGYTF.

This clone was seen only once. The CDR3 sequence: CASSVNQREYPDTQYF. CDR3 nucleotide sequence: TGTGCCAGCAGCGTAAATCAGCGGGAGTACCCAGATACGCAGTATTTT. This chain uses TRBV9 with TRBJ2-3; TRBD2 matches 8 bases. V was pared by 1 base and J by 4 bases, with 8 bases of the junction left unmatched. Germline V gene data show CDR1 as SGDLS and CDR2 as YYNGEE. This CDR3 is 16 amino acids long.

CDR3 amino acids: CASSLGLGGHLYEQYF. CDR3 nucleotides: TGTGCCAGCAGCTTAGGACTTGGGGGACACCTATACGAGCAGTACTTC. The gene calls are TRBV7-9 and TRBJ2-7; possibly TRBD1 for D (6 bases). CDR1 is SEHNR and CDR2 is FQNEAQ in the germline V gene (reference sequence). V lost 1 base and J 4 bases, leaving 17 bases between the germline ends. There are 16 residues in the CDR3.

This chain links TRBV6-5 with TRBJ2-1, with TRBD1 as a possible D gene (5 bases). The length of the CDR3 is 13 residues. V was cut by 4 bases and J by 9 bases, with 13 bases left in between. CDR1 is MNHEY and CDR2 is SVGAGI in the germline V gene. CDR3 region: CASSSSLRGEQFF. The DNA for the CDR3 is TGTGCCAGCAGTTCGAGCCTAAGGGGTGAGCAGTTCTTC.

This chain uses TRBV11-3 with TRBJ2-7, with D tentatively TRBD1 (6 bases). This CDR3 spans 14 amino acids. Germline lookup yields CDR1 SGHNT and CDR2 YENEEA. Trimming stripped 4 bases from V and 3 bases from J, with 13 bases between. CDR3 protein: CASSSSADSYEQYF. Here the CDR3 DNA reads TGTGCCAGCAGCTCCTCCGCGGACAGCTACGAGCAGTACTTC.

The chain has TRBV7-9 and TRBJ2-3, with D tentatively TRBD2 (5 bases). The CDR3 totals 13 residues. The V end was cut by 5 bases, the J end by 2 bases, with 8 bases between. The V gene's germline CDR1 is SEHNR and CDR2 FQNEAQ (reference sequence). This CDR3 is CASSPGNTDTQYF. The CDR3 DNA sequence: TGTGCCAGCAGCCCGGGGAACACAGATACGCAGTATTTT.

The chain links TRBV27 to TRBJ2-3; TRBD1 might be the D (6 bases). V lost 5 bases and J 6 bases, leaving 18 bases between the germline ends. CDR1 is MNHEY and CDR2 is SMNVEV in the germline V gene (reference sequence). The CDR3 is made up of 15 amino acids. The CDR3 sequence: CASSATGTGMDTQYF. The CDR3 DNA follows: TGTGCCAGCAGTGCGACAGGAACCGGAATGGATACGCAGTATTTT.

The CDR3 nucleotides are TGTGCCAGCAGTTGGGCAGGTATTCACAATGAGCAGTTCTTC. The encoded protein is CASSWAGIHNEQFF. The rearrangement uses TRBV27 and TRBJ2-1; D is undetermined. The CDR3 is 14 residues long. Trimming took 4 bases from V and 5 from J, leaving 12 bases between them. Per germline, CDR1 MNHEY and CDR2 SMNVEV (reference sequence).

The chain uses TRBV6-6 and TRBJ2-5, with D maybe TRBD2 (5 bases). This CDR3 has 15 residues. The germline V and J ends were trimmed by 0 bases and 4 bases, with 12 bases remaining between them. CDR1 is MNHNY, CDR2 SVGAGI, per germline (reference sequence). The CDR3 region has the DNA TGTGCCAGCAGTTACTCGGCCCTAGGAGGAGAGACCCAGTACTTC. Residues: CASSYSALGGETQYF.

The chain links TRBV28 to TRBJ1-1; no clear D. This CDR3 spans 15 amino acids. The ends were cut back, 3 bases at V and 0 bases at J, with 11 bases in the middle. Germline values: CDR1 MDHEN, CDR2 SYDVKM. DNA for the CDR3: TGTGCCAGCAGTTTGGTACGGAACATGAACACTGAAGCTTTCTTT. Translating gives CASSLVRNMNTEAFF.

The chain carries TRBV4-1 and TRBJ2-1, with 10 bases lining up with TRBD2. V was pared by 4 bases and J by 7 bases, with 7 bases of the junction left unmatched. Germline CDR1 and CDR2: MGHRA and YSYEKL. The CDR3 is 15 amino acids. CDR3 sequence: CASSPQREGRNEQFF. The CDR3 region has the DNA TGCGCCAGCAGCCCCCAGCGGGAGGGCCGGAATGAGCAGTTCTTC.

The J gene is TRBJ1-2, the V gene TRBV4-1; TRBD1 might be the D (6 bases). CDR3 length equals 15 residues. CDR1 is MGHRA, CDR2 YSYEKL, per germline. Trimming took 1 base from V and 0 from J, leaving 9 bases between them. This chain's CDR3 is CASSQGTDANYGYTF. The CDR3 nucleotides are TGCGCCAGCAGCCAAGGGACAGACGCTAACTATGGCTACACCTTC.

The V gene is TRBV5-4, the J gene TRBJ2-1; 8 bases are shared with TRBD1. Germline V lookup: CDR1 SGHNT, CDR2 YYREEE (reference sequence). Trimming took 4 bases from V and 9 from J; bases not matched to a gene: 3. This CDR3 spans 12 amino acids. The chain's CDR3 is CASSPRGPEQFF. CDR3 nucleotides: TGTGCCAGCAGCCCCAGGGGGCCTGAGCAGTTCTTC.

The count of this clone is one. The chain combines TRBV7-2 with TRBJ2-5, with 7 positions matching TRBD1. The CDR3 has 14 amino acids. J was trimmed by 1 base and V by 6 bases; bases with no gene match: 5. Looked up from germline, CDR1 is SGHTA and CDR2 is FQGNSA. The CDR3 DNA is TGTGCCAGCAGGCCCCGGGACAGCCAAGAGACCCAGTACTTC. This codes for CASRPRDSQETQYF.

This clone occurred once. The chain joins TRBV5-1 to TRBJ2-2; 10 bases line up with TRBD1. Germline assignment: CDR1 SGHRS and CDR2 YFSETQ. The CDR3 totals 17 residues. V lost 3 bases, J lost 6 bases, and 11 bases stayed unmatched. The CDR3 loop reads CASSSYRDRGRAGELFF. CDR3 in DNA: TGCGCCAGCAGCTCCTACCGGGACAGGGGAAGGGCCGGGGAGCTGTTTTTT. The variable domain in full, with the rest retrieved from reference TRBV5-1 and TRBJ2-2, is KAGVTQTPRYLIKTRGQQVTLSCSPISGHRSVSWYQQTPGQGLQFLFEYFSETQRNKGNFPGRFSGRQFSNSRSEMNVSTLELGDSALYLCASSSYRDRGRAGELFFGEGSRLTVL.

The CDR3 DNA reads TGTGCCAGCAGTTTAATAGGGCCCAGGGGGGAAACTAATGAAAAACTGTTTTTT. Amino acids: CASSLIGPRGETNEKLFF. The genes are TRBV27 and TRBJ1-4; 7 nucleotides line up with TRBD1. This CDR3 is 18 amino acids long. Trimming cost V 2 bases and J 1 base; bases outside gene matches: 10. CDR1 is MNHEY, CDR2 SMNVEV, per germline (reference sequence).

The chain uses TRBV10-3 and TRBJ1-2, with 8 bases lining up with TRBD1. Germline-derived CDR1 and CDR2 are ENHRY and SYGVKD. The CDR3 spans 14 residues. J gave up 7 bases and V 3 bases, and 7 bases lay outside the gene matches. Here the CDR3 reads CAISEGTGGFGYTF. CDR3 DNA sequence: TGTGCCATCAGTGAAGGGACAGGTGGATTTGGCTACACCTTC.

The sample holds a few counts of this clone. The chain joins TRBV9 to TRBJ1-1; tentatively, D is TRBD1 (6 bases). The ends were cut back, 5 bases at V and 4 bases at J, with 9 bases in the middle. This CDR3 contains 12 residues. From germline, CDR1 is SGDLS and CDR2 YYNGEE. The CDR3 DNA reads as TGTGCCAGCAGTAGGGGGTCCACTGAAGCTTTCTTT. This sequence encodes CASSRGSTEAFF.

The gene calls are TRBV7-9 and TRBJ2-5, with 8 bases that match TRBD2. Looked up from germline, CDR1 is SEHNR and CDR2 is FQNEAQ (reference sequence). Unmatched junction bases numbered 7, after V lost 5 bases and J lost 5 bases. The CDR3 is made up of 14 amino acids. CDR3 in amino acids: CASSASGRTETQYF. CDR3 nucleotides: TGTGCCAGCAGCGCCAGCGGGAGAACGGAGACCCAGTACTTC.

The chain employs TRBV7-9 and TRBJ2-1; 12 positions agree with TRBD2. The germline CDR1 and CDR2 sequences are SEHNR and FQNEAQ (reference sequence). This CDR3 spans 18 amino acids. V shed 5 bases and J 7 bases; nucleotides not matched to a gene: 15. The CDR3 region is CASSRGGALAGGWNEQFF. For the CDR3, the DNA is TGTGCCAGCAGCCGGGGCGGGGCACTAGCGGGAGGTTGGAATGAGCAGTTCTTC.